The T cell receptor (beta chain) under discussion was sequenced for a study of yellow fever vaccine responses in identical twins. Broader study findings: Vaccine T cell responses of twins reportedly seemed partly convergent and partly personalized.

TCRdb redid the calling of the RT-PCR reads with MiXCR, one entry per CDR3 protein. The profile shows roughly 18,000 distinct CDR3 sequences, less than 70% of them singletons. CDR1 is SNHLY, CDR2 FYNNEI, per germline. V was pared by 4 bases and J by 5 bases, with 11 bases between. This CDR3 comprises 13 residues. On this clonotype: The antigen remains undetermined.

The clonotype was recovered from a woman between 18 and 29 years old who received the yellow fever vaccine. Specimen: T cells from blood (PBMCs), unsorted or a sorted subset (not recorded which), collected before or after yellow fever vaccination (not recorded which). The J gene is TRBJ2-5, the V gene TRBV2; no reliable D call. The CDR3 nucleotides read TGTGCCAGCAGTGCCGAGACTGGCGAGACCCAGTACTTC. It is translated as CASSAETGETQYF.